Here is one T cell receptor (beta chain) with its context. Its antigen is still unknown. Sequencing used immunoSEQ multiplex PCR; TCRdb keeps in-frame clones, though not all of them. In the table there are roughly 2,500,000 clones, over 85% of which are singletons. The data were taken from a study of shared clonotypes between healthy human individuals. Study findings and constraints: For naive CD4 cells, roughly 5% of clonotypes were shared across a handful of donors. Non-shared clonotypes were found to have lower generation probabilities than the clonotypes that were shared by all four of the sorted-subset donors.

The receptor comes from a man between 18 and 29 years old in good health. Some clones in this sample may be carry-over from other donors' samples. The sequenced sample consisted of naive CD4+ T cells from PBMCs. The sample's subset: CD45RA+ positively selected.

The CDR3 sequence: CASTHRDLVSNQPQHF. The CDR3 DNA follows: TGTGCCAGTACCCATCGGGATTTGGTCAGCAATCAGCCCCAGCATTTT. J is TRBJ1-5 and V is TRBV19; no firm D call. The CDR3 is 16 residues long. V was shortened by 7 bases and J by 1 base, with 17 bases between the two germline ends. CDR1 is LNHDA and CDR2 is SQIVND in the germline V gene (reference sequence).